One sample yielded the 14 T cell receptor beta chains listed below, sequenced in a study of brain T cells in children with intractable seizures. The repertoire was sequenced with immunoSEQ multiplex PCR; TCRdb's copy has only in-frame clones and lacks some. Among just over 5,000 clones listed, about 90% were seen once. Sequencing was limited to surgery cases with top T cell transcript signatures in brain tissue. Sequenced here: resected brain tissue, sampled at surgery. The receptors originated from a boy under two years old with focal cortical dysplasia and intractable seizures.

This chain uses TRBV28 with TRBJ2-7; 8 nucleotides match TRBD2. V lost 3 bases and J lost 9; bases outside the gene matches: 10. The CDR3 is 14 amino acids. In germline, CDR1 is MDHEN, CDR2 SYDVKM. CDR3 nucleotides: TGTGCCAGCAGTTTCGGGACTAGAGACGAATGGCAGTACTTC. As protein: CASSFGTRDEWQYF.

The chain carries TRBV19 and TRBJ1-5, with TRBD1 as a possible D gene (5 bases). The V gene lost 3 bases and the J gene lost 2 bases, with 14 bases spanning the gap. The CDR3 totals 16 residues. CDR1 and CDR2 (germline): LNHDA, SQIVND (reference sequence). CDR3 sequence: CASSIFAGMGNQPQHF. For the CDR3, the DNA is TGTGCCAGTAGTATTTTCGCAGGGATGGGCAATCAGCCCCAGCATTTT. Variable domain in full (rest from reference TRBV19 and TRBJ1-5): DGGITQSPKYLFRKEGQNVTLSCEQNLNHDAMYWYRQDPGQGLRLIYYSQIVNDFQKGDIAEGYSVSREKKESFPLTVTSAQKNPTAFYLCASSIFAGMGNQPQHFGDGTRLSIL.

By share, this clone counts as large. V usage is TRBV13 and J usage is TRBJ1-6; 7 nucleotides align to TRBD1. CDR3 length: 17 amino acids. Germline values: CDR1 PRHDT, CDR2 FYEKMQ (reference sequence). The J segment lost 13 bases and the V segment lost 3 bases, leaving 18 bases of the junction unmatched. The CDR3 loop is CASSLREGAQWVSPLHF. CDR3 sequence (DNA): TGTGCCAGCAGCTTGCGAGAGGGGGCGCAGTGGGTGTCCCCCCTCCACTTT.

The rearrangement joins TRBV19 to TRBJ1-6; 9 nucleotides agree with TRBD1. CDR1 and CDR2 from the germline V gene are LNHDA and SQIVND (reference sequence). Trimming took 5 bases from V and 4 from J; bases not matched to a gene: 6. There are 16 residues in the CDR3. Written as DNA, the CDR3 is TGTGCCAGTAGTCTCCGGACAGGGGCTTATAATTCACCCCTCCACTTT. This sequence encodes CASSLRTGAYNSPLHF.

The CDR3 sequence is CASSTPGLAGVGETQYF. The CDR3 bases are TGTGCCAGTAGTACGCCGGGACTAGCGGGAGTCGGGGAGACCCAGTACTTC. The J gene is TRBJ2-5, the V gene TRBV19; 14 positions agree with TRBD2. This CDR3 has 17 amino acids. Germline trimming cut 4 bases from V and 5 bases from J; bases unmatched to any gene: 9. The germline V gene encodes CDR1 LNHDA and CDR2 SQIVND (reference sequence).

The count of this clone is one. The chain combines TRBV28 with TRBJ2-2; D gene unclear. The germline V gene encodes CDR1 MDHEN and CDR2 SYDVKM. The CDR3 extends over 12 amino acids. Trimming removed 3 bases at V and 7 bases at J, with 6 bases between. The CDR3 DNA reads TGTGCCAGCAGTTTCTTTAGCGGGGAGCTGTTTTTT. This gives the protein CASSFFSGELFF.

This CDR3 reads CASSPSRGPGREQYF. Written as DNA, the CDR3 is TGTGCCAGTAGTCCGTCCCGAGGCCCCGGACGAGAGCAGTACTTC. The rearrangement uses TRBV19 and TRBJ2-7; D unresolved. V was pared by 5 bases and J by 7 bases, with 21 bases between. The germline gives CDR1 LNHDA, CDR2 SQIVND (reference sequence). CDR3 length equals 15 residues.

The chain recombines TRBV28 with TRBJ1-2; D is unclear. Germline lookup yields CDR1 MDHEN and CDR2 SYDVKM. This CDR3 comprises 11 residues. The V gene lost 6 bases and the J gene lost 8 bases, with 10 bases spanning the gap. The CDR3 reads CASRSSSGYTF. The DNA for the CDR3 is TGTGCCAGCAGATCCTCCTCCGGCTACACCTTC.

V and J are TRBV7-8 and TRBJ2-6; D gene ambiguous. Per germline, CDR1 SGHVS and CDR2 FQNEAQ. V was clipped by 6 bases and J by 3 bases, with 9 bases between them. This CDR3 is 14 amino acids long. Here the CDR3 reads CASSGEDGANVLTF. The CDR3 nucleotides read TGTGCCAGCAGTGGAGAGGATGGGGCCAACGTCCTGACTTTC.

This clone was picked up one time. The chain combines TRBV5-5 with TRBJ2-3; TRBD2 matches 9 bases. V trimming: 4 bases; J trimming: 8 bases; junction bases outside the gene matches: 11. Germline V gene lookup returns CDR1 SGHKS and CDR2 YYEKEE (reference sequence). The CDR3 runs to 15 residues. The CDR3 reads CASSGPGLAYPTQYF. The CDR3 DNA sequence: TGTGCCAGCAGCGGCCCGGGACTAGCTTACCCTACGCAGTATTTT.

The chain carries TRBV5-1 and TRBJ1-1, with TRBD1 matching over 9 bases. The CDR3 has 14 amino acids. The germline V gene has CDR1 SGHRS and CDR2 YFSETQ. J was trimmed by 6 bases and V by 4 bases; bases with no gene match: 7. CDR3 nucleotide sequence: TGCGCCAGCAGCCCGGACAGGGGCGTCGCTGAAGCTTTCTTT. Translation gives CASSPDRGVAEAFF.

V and J are TRBV19 and TRBJ2-7; D is unresolved. Trimming took 3 bases from V and 0 from J, leaving 12 bases between them. Germline CDR1 is LNHDA and CDR2 is SQIVND (reference sequence). The CDR3 consists of 15 residues. The CDR3 here is CASSMADSSSYEQYF. The CDR3 DNA is TGTGCCAGTAGTATGGCCGACTCGAGCTCCTACGAGCAGTACTTC.

V is TRBV10-1 and J is TRBJ1-1, with D possibly matching TRBD1 (5 bases). Trimming removed 3 bases at V and 5 bases at J, with 10 bases between. This CDR3 has 13 amino acids. From germline, CDR1 is WNHNN and CDR2 SYGVQD (reference sequence). CDR3 DNA sequence: TGCGCCAGCAGTGAAACCAGGGTTACTGAAGCTTTCTTT. This encodes CASSETRVTEAFF.

The chain is built from TRBV6-5 and TRBJ1-2; no clear D gene. V lost 8 bases and J 3 bases, leaving 19 bases between the germline ends. The CDR3 is 15 amino acids. Germline V gene lookup returns CDR1 MNHEY and CDR2 SVGAGI. The CDR3 loop reads CASRPPFDRHYGYTF. CDR3 coding DNA: TGTGCCAGCCGTCCCCCCTTCGACCGCCACTATGGCTACACCTTC.